This T cell receptor (beta chain) was sequenced for a study of memory CD8 T cells in hepatitis C reinfection. Time point of the sample: peak reinfection, 3 to 8 weeks after reinfection detection. No in vitro expansion preceded TCR sequencing of the sorted cells. Total naive CD8 T cells were sorted as viable CD3+ CD8+ CD45RO- cells from two donors. Here immunoSEQ multiplex PCR was the method, and the copy in TCRdb shows in-frame clones only, minus some. Here the sample spans 2,500 to 3,000 clones, approximately 90% being singletons. There are 18 residues in the CDR3. Germline V gene data show CDR1 as MNHEY and CDR2 as SMNVEV (reference sequence).

This receptor was identified in a man aged 45-65 years with hepatitis C virus infection. The genes are TRBV27 and TRBJ2-5; 10 nucleotides line up with TRBD1. The J call is doubtful: the DNA matches TRBJ2-7 better. What was sequenced was naive CD8+ T cells sorted from blood. As DNA, the CDR3 is TGTGCCAGCAGTCTCCTAAGTATTCGGGACAGGGGAACCTACGAGCAGTACTTC. This encodes CASSLLSIRDRGTYEQYF.